This TCR beta chain was sequenced for a study of CD8 T cells in ankylosing spondylitis. Notes on the study in general: Seemingly characteristic of ankylosing spondylitis blood was a TCR beta motif consisting of eight highly homologous variants.

Germline loops: CDR1 SEHNR, CDR2 FQNEAQ (reference sequence). This CDR3 is 17 amino acids long. Trimming removed 4 bases from V and 2 bases from J; junction bases left unmatched: 12. TCRdb processed the 5' RACE reads anew with MiXCR; each CDR3 protein has one entry. The data hold roughly 180,000 distinct CDR3 sequences, with 8.5% to 10% observed a single time. This clonotype was counted at least ten times. What it binds is unknown. The source is a female donor with ankylosing spondylitis or in good health (not recorded which). V gene TRBV7-9 combines with J gene TRBJ1-1; TRBD1 matches at 8 bases. The source material was blood, either unsorted or a sorted T cell fraction (not recorded which). CDR3 sequence (DNA): TGTGCCAGCAGCTCCTCGACAGGGGCTAGGGGAAACACTGAAGCTTTCTTT. Translating gives CASSSSTGARGNTEAFF.